Below are 9 T cell receptor beta chains sequenced from a single sample in a study of Graves' ophthalmopathy and Graves' hyperthyroidism. The authors amplified TCR beta CDR3 regions, and they did so from RNA transcripts for repertoire sequencing. First-round RT-PCR relied on HTBI primers, and a second-round multiplex PCR came next. MiXCR, applied by TCRdb to the multiplex PCR reads, yields one record per CDR3 protein. The table has 300,000 or so distinct CDR3 sequences, about a sixth seen once; the top ten hold over 9%. The sample consisted of peripheral blood. The receptors derive from an adult man with Graves' ophthalmopathy.

There are many counts of this clonotype. The chain joins TRBV6-5 to TRBJ2-5; 7 bases are shared with TRBD1. This CDR3 spans 15 amino acids. With V trimmed by 2 bases and J by 2 bases, 5 bases remained unmatched. Germline CDR1 and CDR2: MNHEY and SVGAGI. The CDR3: CASSYRGRGQETQYF. DNA for the CDR3: TGTGCCAGCAGTTACAGGGGGCGAGGGCAAGAGACCCAGTACTTC.

The table lists this clonotype with many counts. This chain uses TRBV7-9 with TRBJ1-1; the D gene is possibly TRBD1 (5 bases). There are 14 residues in the CDR3. V was pared by 4 bases and J by 1 base, with 10 bases between. Germline V gene data show CDR1 as SEHNR and CDR2 as FQNEAQ (reference sequence). CDR3 amino acids: CASSSDGGNTEAFF. For the CDR3, the DNA is TGTGCCAGCAGCTCGGACGGGGGGAACACTGAAGCTTTCTTT.

This clonotype was seen repeatedly, ten times or more. The chain employs TRBV19 and TRBJ1-5, with D uncertain. V shed 4 bases and J shed 0 bases, with 16 bases lying between them. Per germline, CDR1 LNHDA and CDR2 SQIVND (reference sequence). The CDR3 has 17 residues. This CDR3 is CASSTPREGPSNQPQHF. CDR3 coding DNA: TGTGCCAGTAGTACGCCACGGGAGGGCCCTAGCAATCAGCCCCAGCATTTT.

This clonotype showed up many times. The chain combines TRBV6-1 with TRBJ2-5; D remains unclear. Between the trimmed V and J ends, which lost 4 bases and 4 bases, there was a span of 10 bases. Per germline, CDR1 MNHNS and CDR2 SASEGT. The CDR3 covers 13 residues. This CDR3 reads CASSGRSGETQYF. Written as DNA, the CDR3 is TGTGCCAGCAGTGGAAGATCTGGAGAGACCCAGTACTTC.

This clonotype appeared many times. A read error may be the cause here, since a much bigger clone is one base away. The V and J genes are TRBV27 and TRBJ1-5, with 7 bases fitting TRBD1. CDR3 length equals 14 residues. From germline, CDR1 is MNHEY and CDR2 SMNVEV (reference sequence). J lost 2 bases, V lost 4 bases, and 2 bases had no gene match. CDR3 nucleotide sequence: TGTGCCAGCAGTTCCGGGACAGGCAATCAGCCCCAGCATTTT. This sequence encodes CASSSGTGNQPQHF.

Many counts were recorded for this clonotype. The V call is TRBV19, the J call TRBJ1-5; TRBD1 matches 9 bases. Trimming took 10 bases from V and 3 from J; bases not matched to a gene: 7. Germline values: CDR1 LNHDA, CDR2 SQIVND (reference sequence). The CDR3 has 14 amino acids. The CDR3 nucleotides read TGTGCCACCCGCGGGACAGGGTTCAATCAGCCCCAGCATTTT. Amino acids: CATRGTGFNQPQHF.

At least ten counts were recorded for this clonotype. V usage is TRBV6-1 and J usage is TRBJ1-2; unclear D gene. Trimming took 3 bases from V and 2 from J, leaving 7 bases between them. CDR1 is MNHNS, CDR2 SASEGT, per germline. The CDR3 sequence is 13 residues long. The CDR3 DNA reads TGTGCCAGCAGTGACGGCTGGAACTATGGCTACACCTTC. Translating gives CASSDGWNYGYTF.

This clonotype showed up many times. V usage is TRBV5-1 and J usage is TRBJ2-7; the D gene is possibly TRBD1 (5 bases). V lost 2 bases and J 0 bases, leaving 12 bases between the germline ends. The germline V gene has CDR1 SGHRS and CDR2 YFSETQ. CDR3 length equals 15 residues. The CDR3 loop reads CASSFGHLSSYEQYF. CDR3 coding DNA: TGCGCCAGCAGCTTCGGACACCTGAGCTCCTACGAGCAGTACTTC.

This clonotype has at least ten counts. The chain couples TRBV11-1 to TRBJ1-1; 7 nucleotides line up with TRBD1. This CDR3 is 17 amino acids long. J was trimmed by 1 base and V by 2 bases; bases with no gene match: 10. CDR1 is SGHAT, CDR2 FQDESV, per germline (reference sequence). CDR3 amino acids: CASSLFTTGKRNTEAFF. CDR3 DNA: TGTGCCAGCAGCTTATTTACGACAGGGAAGCGGAACACTGAAGCTTTCTTT.